The TCR beta chain under discussion was sequenced for a study of blood T cell repertoires in COVID-19. Cohorts were determined from participant-reported clinical history. The study counted Cohort 3 donors as recovered given two negative PCRs, clearance, or symptom resolution. Study processing details: Estimated nucleated cell counts came from reference gene primer amplification. The repertoire was sequenced with immunoSEQ multiplex PCR; TCRdb's copy has only in-frame clones and lacks some. V and J calls and clone size are given by that table; D and trimming were obtained from the DNA. The profile shows around 200,000 clones, roughly four fifths of them singletons. This CDR3 region has 12 residues. V lost 8 bases and J 6 bases, leaving 12 bases between the germline ends. Germline values: CDR1 MNHGY, CDR2 SVAAGI.

The source is a man between 35 and 55 years old who had recovered from COVID-19. The sample consisted of PBMCs or T cells enriched from blood (not recorded which). The V call is TRBV6-9, the J call TRBJ2-3, with a weak D call TRBD2 (5 bases). The CDR3 here is CASCRGSDTQYF. DNA of the CDR3: TGTGCCAGCTGTCGCGGGTCGGATACGCAGTATTTT.